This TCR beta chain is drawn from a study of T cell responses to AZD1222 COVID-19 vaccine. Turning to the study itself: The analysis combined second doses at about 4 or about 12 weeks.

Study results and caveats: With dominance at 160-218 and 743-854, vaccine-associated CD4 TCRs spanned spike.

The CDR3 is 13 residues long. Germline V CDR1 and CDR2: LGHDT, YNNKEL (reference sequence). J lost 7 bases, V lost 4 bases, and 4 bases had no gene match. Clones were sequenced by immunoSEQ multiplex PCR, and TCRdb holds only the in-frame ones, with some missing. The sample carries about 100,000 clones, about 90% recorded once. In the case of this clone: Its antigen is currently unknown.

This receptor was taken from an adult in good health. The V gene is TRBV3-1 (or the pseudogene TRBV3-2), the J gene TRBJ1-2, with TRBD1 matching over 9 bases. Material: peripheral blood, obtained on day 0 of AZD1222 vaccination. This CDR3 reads CASSLDRGSGYTF. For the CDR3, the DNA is TGTGCCAGCAGCCTGGACAGGGGATCTGGCTACACCTTC.